Following are 7 T cell receptor beta chains from one sample sequenced in a study of CD8 T cells in ankylosing spondylitis (dated by TCRdb to about 2017). Libraries were constructed by 5' RACE. The sequencing machine was an Illumina HiSeq 2500. TCRdb trimmed the raw reads at Q25, called clones with MiXCR and kept productive beta chains. Entries that share a CDR3 protein sequence are merged under the most common genes and DNA. The sample yields roughly 130,000 distinct CDR3 sequences; over 6% were counted once. Clones ranked in the top ten supply more than 9% of the sample. The material sequenced was blood, either unsorted or a sorted T cell fraction (not recorded which). The receptors here all came from a male donor with ankylosing spondylitis or in good health (not recorded which).

This clonotype was counted many times. The chain has TRBV20-1 and TRBJ2-1; TRBD2 matches 7 bases. With 5 bases clipped from V and 15 bases from J, the junction kept 16 bases outside the gene matches. The germline V gene has CDR1 DFQATT and CDR2 SNEGSKA (reference sequence). The CDR3 runs to 13 residues. The CDR3 loop is CSAGPAAGDFLFF. Here the CDR3 DNA reads TGCAGTGCTGGCCCGGCTGCGGGGGACTTTCTGTTCTTC.

At least ten counts were recorded for this clonotype. The gene calls are TRBV5-1 and TRBJ1-1; D perhaps matches TRBD1 (5 bases). V was trimmed by 3 bases and J by 4 bases, leaving 16 bases between them. CDR1 and CDR2 from the germline V gene are SGHRS and YFSETQ. This CDR3 has 15 amino acids. As DNA, the CDR3 is TGCGCCAGCAGCTCGGGGCAGTTTACGGGCACTGAAGCTTTCTTT. It is translated as CASSSGQFTGTEAFF. Filled out from reference TRBV5-1 and TRBJ1-1, the complete variable domain reads KAGVTQTPRYLIKTRGQQVTLSCSPISGHRSVSWYQQTPGQGLQFLFEYFSETQRNKGNFPGRFSGRQFSNSRSEMNVSTLELGDSALYLCASSSGQFTGTEAFFGQGTRLTVV.

This clonotype was observed many times. The genes are TRBV20-1 and TRBJ2-5; no reliable D call. CDR3 size: 15 residues. The ends were cut back, 0 bases at V and 2 bases at J, with 13 bases in the middle. Germline V gene sequence: CDR1 DFQATT, CDR2 SNEGSKA (reference sequence). The CDR3 coding sequence is TGCAGTGCTAGAGATCTAGGCACTCAACAAGAGACCCAGTACTTC. Translating gives CSARDLGTQQETQYF.

This clonotype was picked up many times. The chain uses TRBV7-3 and TRBJ2-1; TRBD2 aligns across 9 bases. The CDR3 covers 15 residues. Germline assignment: CDR1 SGHTA and CDR2 FQGTGA. The V and J ends lost 5 bases and 9 bases, in that order; junction bases with no gene match: 11. The CDR3 is CASSISPAGGGEQFF. CDR3 coding DNA: TGTGCCAGCAGCATTAGTCCAGCGGGAGGAGGTGAGCAGTTCTTC.

This clonotype was counted at least ten times. In DNA, the CDR3 is TGCAGTGCTTCACTAACTAGCGGACGCTACAATGAGCAGTTCTTC. The encoded protein is CSASLTSGRYNEQFF. The rearrangement uses TRBV20-1 and TRBJ2-1; 8 positions agree with TRBD2. This CDR3 has 15 amino acids. Germline trimming cut 5 bases from V and 3 bases from J; bases unmatched to any gene: 9. Germline V gene lookup returns CDR1 DFQATT and CDR2 SNEGSKA (reference sequence).

This clonotype was observed many times. The chain has TRBV19 and TRBJ2-2; D is unclear. The CDR3 contains 14 residues. Per the germline V gene, CDR1 is LNHDA and CDR2 is SQIVND (reference sequence). Trimming pared 5 bases from V and 4 bases from J, leaving 11 bases between. CDR3 coding DNA: TGTGCCAGTAGTTTCACCCAACTCACCGGGGAGCTGTTTTTT. Encoded protein: CASSFTQLTGELFF.

The chain is built from TRBV3-1 and TRBJ2-7; the match to TRBD2 covers 10 bases. V shed 10 bases, J shed 1 base, and the junction held 10 bases outside the gene matches. The CDR3 contains 15 residues. The germline CDR1 and CDR2 sequences are LGHDT and YNNKEL (reference sequence). This CDR3 reads CATSPGLAASYEQYF. The CDR3 DNA sequence: TGTGCCACCTCCCCCGGACTAGCGGCGTCCTACGAGCAGTACTTC.